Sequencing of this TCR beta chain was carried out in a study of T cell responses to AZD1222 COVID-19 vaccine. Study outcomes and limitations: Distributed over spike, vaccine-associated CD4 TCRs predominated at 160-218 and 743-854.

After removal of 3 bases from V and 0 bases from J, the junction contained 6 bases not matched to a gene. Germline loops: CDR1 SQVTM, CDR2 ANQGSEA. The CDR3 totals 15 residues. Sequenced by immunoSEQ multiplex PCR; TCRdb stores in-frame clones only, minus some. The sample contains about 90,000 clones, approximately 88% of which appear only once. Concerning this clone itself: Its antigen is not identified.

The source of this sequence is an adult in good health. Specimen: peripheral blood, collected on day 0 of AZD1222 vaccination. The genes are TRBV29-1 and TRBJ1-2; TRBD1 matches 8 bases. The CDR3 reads CSVDSGGVSNYGYTF. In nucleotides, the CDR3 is TGCAGCGTTGATTCAGGGGGCGTCTCTAACTATGGCTACACCTTC. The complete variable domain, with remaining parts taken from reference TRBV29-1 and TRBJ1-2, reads SAVISQKPSRDICQRGTSLTIQCQVDSQVTMMFWYRQQPGQSLTLIATANQGSEATYESGFVIDKFPISRPNLTFSTLTVSNMSPEDSSIYLCSVDSGGVSNYGYTFGSGTRLTVV.